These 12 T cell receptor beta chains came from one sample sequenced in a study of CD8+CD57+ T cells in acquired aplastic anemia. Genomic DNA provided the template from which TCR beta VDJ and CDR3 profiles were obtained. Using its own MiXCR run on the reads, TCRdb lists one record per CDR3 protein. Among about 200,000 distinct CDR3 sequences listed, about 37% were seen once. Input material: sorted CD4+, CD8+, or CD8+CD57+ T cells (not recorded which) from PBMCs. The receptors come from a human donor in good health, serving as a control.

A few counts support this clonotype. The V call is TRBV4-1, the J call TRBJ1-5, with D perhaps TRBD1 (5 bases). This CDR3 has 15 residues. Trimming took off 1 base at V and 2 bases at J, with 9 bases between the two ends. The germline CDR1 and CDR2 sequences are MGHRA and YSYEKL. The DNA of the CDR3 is TGCGCCAGCAGCCAAGGTAGGGGCGGCAATCAGCCCCAGCATTTT. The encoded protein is CASSQGRGGNQPQHF.

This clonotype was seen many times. CDR3: CSARKRQEGTDTQYF. The CDR3 DNA follows: TGCAGTGCTAGAAAAAGACAGGAAGGCACAGATACGCAGTATTTT. The chain recombines TRBV20-1 with TRBJ2-3; tentatively, D is TRBD1 (6 bases). The CDR3 is 15 residues long. Germline values: CDR1 DFQATT, CDR2 SNEGSKA (reference sequence). The V and J ends lost 2 bases and 1 base respectively, with 13 bases between them.

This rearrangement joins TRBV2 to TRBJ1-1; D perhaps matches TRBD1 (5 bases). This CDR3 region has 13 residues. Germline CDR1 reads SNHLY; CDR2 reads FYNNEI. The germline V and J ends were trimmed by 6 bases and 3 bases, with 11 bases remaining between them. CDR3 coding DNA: TGTGCCAGCAGCTTCAGGGTAGACACTGAAGCTTTCTTT. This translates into CASSFRVDTEAFF.

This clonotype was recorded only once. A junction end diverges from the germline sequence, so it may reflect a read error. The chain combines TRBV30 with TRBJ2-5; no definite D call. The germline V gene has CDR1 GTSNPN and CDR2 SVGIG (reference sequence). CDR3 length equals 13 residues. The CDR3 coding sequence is TGTGCCTGGAGTATAGGGCCCGAGGAGACCCAGCACTTC. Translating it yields CAWSIGPEETQHF. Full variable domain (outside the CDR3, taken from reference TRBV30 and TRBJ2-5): SQTIHQWPATLVQPVGSPLSLECTVEGTSNPNLYWYRQAAGRGLQLLFYSVGIGQISSEVPQNLSASRPQDRQFILSSKKLLLSDSGFYLCAWSIGPEETQHFGPGTRLLVL.

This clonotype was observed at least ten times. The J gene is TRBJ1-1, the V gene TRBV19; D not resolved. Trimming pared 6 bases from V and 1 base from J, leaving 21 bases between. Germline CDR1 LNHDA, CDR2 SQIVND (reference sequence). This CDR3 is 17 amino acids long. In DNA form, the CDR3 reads TGTGCCAGTAGCTCAACCCGGACCGGAGGGAGGAACACTGAAGCTTTCTTT. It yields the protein CASSSTRTGGRNTEAFF.

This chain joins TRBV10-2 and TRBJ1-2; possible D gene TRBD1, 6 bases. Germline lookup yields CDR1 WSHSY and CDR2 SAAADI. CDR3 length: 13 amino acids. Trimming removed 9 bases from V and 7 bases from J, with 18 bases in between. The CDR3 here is CASGQGGASGYTF. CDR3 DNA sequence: TGCGCCAGTGGTCAAGGGGGGGCGAGTGGCTACACCTTC.

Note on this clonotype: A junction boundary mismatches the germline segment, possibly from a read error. CDR3 region: CSTSSLGGLNYGYTF. The CDR3 DNA reads as TGCAGTACTAGTTCCTTAGGGGGCCTCAACTATGGCTACACCTTC. The rearrangement links TRBV20-1 to TRBJ1-2; 7 bases line up with TRBD1. Looked up from germline, CDR1 is DFQATT and CDR2 is SNEGSKA (reference sequence). The CDR3 runs to 15 residues.

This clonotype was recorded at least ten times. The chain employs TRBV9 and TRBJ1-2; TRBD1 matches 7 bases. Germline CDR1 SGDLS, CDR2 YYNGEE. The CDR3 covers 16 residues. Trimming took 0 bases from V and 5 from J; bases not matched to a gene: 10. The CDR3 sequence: CASSVVGSGGGYGYTF. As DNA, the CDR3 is TGTGCCAGCAGCGTAGTCGGATCAGGGGGAGGGTATGGCTACACCTTC.

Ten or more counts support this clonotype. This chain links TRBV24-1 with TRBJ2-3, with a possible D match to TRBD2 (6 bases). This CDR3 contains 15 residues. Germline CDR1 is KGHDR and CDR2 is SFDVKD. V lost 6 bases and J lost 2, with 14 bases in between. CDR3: CATSSGESLTDTQYF. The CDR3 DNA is TGTGCCACCAGTTCGGGGGAGAGTCTCACAGATACGCAGTATTTT.

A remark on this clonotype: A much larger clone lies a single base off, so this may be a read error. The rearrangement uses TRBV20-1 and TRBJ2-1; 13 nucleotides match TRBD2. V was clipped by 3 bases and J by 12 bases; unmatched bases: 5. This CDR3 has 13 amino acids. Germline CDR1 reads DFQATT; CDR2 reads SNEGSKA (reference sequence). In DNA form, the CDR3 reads TGCAGTGCTAGTAGGACTAGCGGGGGTGGGCAGTTCTTC. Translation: CSASRTSGGGQFF.

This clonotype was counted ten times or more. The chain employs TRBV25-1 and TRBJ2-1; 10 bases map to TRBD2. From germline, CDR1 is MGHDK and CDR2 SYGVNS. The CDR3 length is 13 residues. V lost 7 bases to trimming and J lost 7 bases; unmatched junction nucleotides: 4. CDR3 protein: CASTAGGQNEQFF. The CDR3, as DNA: TGTGCCAGCACAGCGGGGGGGCAAAATGAGCAGTTCTTC.

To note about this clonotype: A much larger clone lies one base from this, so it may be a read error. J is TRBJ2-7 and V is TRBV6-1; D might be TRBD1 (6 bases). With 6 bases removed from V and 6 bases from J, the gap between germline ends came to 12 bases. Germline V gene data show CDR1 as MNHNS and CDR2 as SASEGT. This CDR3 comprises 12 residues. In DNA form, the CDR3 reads TGTGCCAGCAGGCTGGGGGCTAGCGAGCAGTACTTC. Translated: CASRLGASEQYF.